The 16 T cell receptor beta chains reported below all come from one sample, sequenced in a study of blood T cell dynamics during melanoma immunotherapy. Time point reported: pre-treatment baseline. Sequencing was performed with immunoSEQ multiplex PCR; in TCRdb, only in-frame clones are kept and a portion is missing. The table shows some 15,000 clones, with 90% to 95% occurring only once. This specimen consisted of blood, obtained from a patient treated with checkpoint blockade. The receptors shown here come from a human donor with melanoma.

V usage is TRBV11-1 and J usage is TRBJ1-1; tentatively, D is TRBD1 (5 bases). The CDR3 sequence is 15 residues long. V gave up 0 bases and J gave up 2 bases, with 10 bases separating them. Germline V gene lookup returns CDR1 SGHAT and CDR2 FQDESV (reference sequence). The CDR3 nucleotides read TGTGCCAGCAGCTTAGCGGGGACGGCCAACACTGAAGCTTTCTTT. Its translation is CASSLAGTANTEAFF.

The chain uses TRBV27 and TRBJ2-2; 8 bases fit TRBD1. The V gene end was trimmed by 0 bases and the J gene end by 6 bases; junction bases not matched to a gene: 18. The V gene's germline CDR1 is MNHEY and CDR2 SMNVEV (reference sequence). This CDR3 has 20 amino acids. CDR3 in amino acids: CASSLSRRWVDRDKAGELFF. For the CDR3, the DNA is TGTGCCAGCAGTTTATCTCGGCGTTGGGTGGACAGGGACAAAGCCGGGGAGCTGTTTTTT.

The genes are TRBV19 and TRBJ1-4, with D perhaps matching TRBD1 (6 bases). Germline V gives CDR1 LNHDA, CDR2 SQIVND (reference sequence). The CDR3 spans 15 residues. Trimming took off 7 bases at V and 0 bases at J, with 12 bases between the two ends. Here the CDR3 DNA reads TGTGCCAGTAATCCCAGGACAGCAACTAATGAAAAACTGTTTTTT. It is translated as CASNPRTATNEKLFF.

CDR3 nucleotide sequence: TGTGCCAGCAGCTGGGTAGGGGGGCCGAGGACCGGGGAGCTGTTTTTT. The encoded protein is CASSWVGGPRTGELFF. The chain is built from TRBV5-4 and TRBJ2-2; D possibly uses TRBD1 or TRBD2 (6 bases each). Deletions cut 3 bases from V and 5 bases from J, with 17 bases between. CDR3 length: 16 amino acids. Germline V gene lookup returns CDR1 SGHNT and CDR2 YYREEE (reference sequence). The complete variable domain, with remaining parts taken from reference TRBV5-4 and TRBJ2-2, reads ETGVTQSPTHLIKTRGQQVTLRCSSQSGHNTVSWYQQALGQGPQFIFQYYREEENGRGNFPPRFSGLQFPNYSSELNVNALELDDSALYLCASSWVGGPRTGELFFGEGSRLTVL.

This rearrangement joins TRBV9 to TRBJ2-5; D remains unclear. The CDR3 has 13 residues. Looked up from germline, CDR1 is SGDLS and CDR2 is YYNGEE. V was clipped by 3 bases and J by 0 bases, with 6 bases between them. The CDR3 here is CASSDPHQETQYF. CDR3 nucleotides: TGTGCCAGCAGCGACCCCCACCAAGAGACCCAGTACTTC.

The V gene is TRBV10-3, the J gene TRBJ2-7; D call uncertain. Between the trimmed V and J ends, which lost 6 bases and 0 bases, there was a span of 12 bases. Germline V gives CDR1 ENHRY, CDR2 SYGVKD. This CDR3 has 14 residues. CDR3 sequence (DNA): TGTGCCATCAGCCCCGACTGGATCTCCTACGAGCAGTACTTC. Its translation is CAISPDWISYEQYF.

The chain combines TRBV7-2 with TRBJ2-1; 10 bases agree with TRBD2. The CDR3 spans 15 residues. In germline, CDR1 is SGHTA, CDR2 FQGNSA. V gave up 5 bases and J gave up 2 bases; unmatched junction bases: 3. The CDR3 sequence is CASSPTSGAYNEQFF. Written as DNA, the CDR3 is TGTGCCAGCAGCCCCACTAGCGGGGCCTACAATGAGCAGTTCTTC.

The chain couples TRBV4-2 to TRBJ2-7; no clear D. The CDR3 is 12 residues long. Germline CDR1 is LGHNA and CDR2 is YNFKEQ. V lost 3 bases to trimming and J lost 2 bases, with 5 bases between them. CDR3 amino acids: CASSQGTYEQYF. CDR3 bases: TGTGCCAGCAGCCAGGGGACCTACGAGCAGTACTTC.

V is TRBV7-7 and J is TRBJ2-1; D is undetermined. With 1 base removed from V and 2 bases from J, the gap between germline ends came to 12 bases. CDR1 SSHAT and CDR2 FNYEAQ come from the germline V gene (reference sequence). The CDR3 covers 16 residues. The CDR3 loop reads CASSLGESFTYNEQFF. The CDR3 DNA follows: TGTGCCAGCAGCTTAGGAGAGAGTTTCACCTACAATGAGCAGTTCTTC.

The CDR3 loop reads CASSLLAGNNEQFF. The CDR3 coding sequence is TGTGCCAGCAGCTTACTAGCGGGAAACAATGAGCAGTTCTTC. The chain recombines TRBV7-9 with TRBJ2-1, with TRBD2 matching over 9 bases. CDR3 length: 14 amino acids. V lost 2 bases to trimming and J lost 5 bases; unmatched junction nucleotides: 1. Germline assignment: CDR1 SEHNR and CDR2 FQNEAQ (reference sequence).

The chain recombines TRBV19 with TRBJ2-3, with 7 bases that match TRBD1. Germline-derived CDR1 and CDR2 are LNHDA and SQIVND (reference sequence). The junction had 8 bases not matched to a gene; V was cut back by 5 bases and J by 3 bases. This CDR3 region has 15 residues. For the CDR3, the DNA is TGTGCCAGTAGTTTCCGGGACAGCAGAACAGATACGCAGTATTTT. The encoded protein is CASSFRDSRTDTQYF.

The chain couples TRBV15 to TRBJ1-4; D gene unclear. Germline V gives CDR1 LNHNV, CDR2 YYDKDF (reference sequence). Trimming took 1 base from V and 5 from J, leaving 17 bases between them. CDR3 length: 17 residues. CDR3 region: CATSRVPDPGPNEKLFF. The DNA for the CDR3 is TGTGCCACCAGCAGAGTTCCCGACCCGGGCCCCAATGAAAAACTGTTTTTT.

As DNA, the CDR3 is TGTGCCAGCAGCTCCCCGGGACGGGAAAACACTGAAGCTTTCTTT. This sequence encodes CASSSPGRENTEAFF. V and J are TRBV6-5 and TRBJ1-1, with D tentatively TRBD1 (5 bases). This CDR3 is 15 amino acids long. Germline lookup yields CDR1 MNHEY and CDR2 SVGAGI. Trimming cost V 6 bases and J 2 bases, with 16 bases left between them.

The CDR3 sequence is CASSGLGTSGGYEQYF. CDR3 DNA: TGTGCCAGTAGCGGACTCGGGACTAGCGGGGGTTACGAGCAGTACTTC. The rearrangement links TRBV19 to TRBJ2-7, with 14 bases that match TRBD2. Looked up from germline, CDR1 is LNHDA and CDR2 is SQIVND (reference sequence). V lost 6 bases to trimming and J lost 4 bases; unmatched junction nucleotides: 8. CDR3 length: 16 residues.

This chain joins TRBV5-1 and TRBJ1-4; D might be TRBD1 (6 bases). V was pared by 0 bases and J by 8 bases, with 14 bases between. The germline V gene encodes CDR1 SGHRS and CDR2 YFSETQ. The CDR3 is made up of 15 amino acids. CDR3 in amino acids: CASSLVPGQGEKLFF. The CDR3 nucleotides read TGCGCCAGCAGCTTGGTTCCGGGACAAGGCGAAAAACTGTTTTTT.

This chain connects TRBV19 to TRBJ1-5; possible D gene TRBD1, 5 bases. With 3 bases removed from V and 2 bases from J, the gap between germline ends came to 14 bases. From germline, CDR1 is LNHDA and CDR2 SQIVND (reference sequence). The CDR3 spans 16 residues. CDR3 sequence reads: CASSIFGGGGNQPQHF. The CDR3 DNA is TGTGCCAGTAGTATCTTCGGGGGGGGAGGCAATCAGCCCCAGCATTTT.